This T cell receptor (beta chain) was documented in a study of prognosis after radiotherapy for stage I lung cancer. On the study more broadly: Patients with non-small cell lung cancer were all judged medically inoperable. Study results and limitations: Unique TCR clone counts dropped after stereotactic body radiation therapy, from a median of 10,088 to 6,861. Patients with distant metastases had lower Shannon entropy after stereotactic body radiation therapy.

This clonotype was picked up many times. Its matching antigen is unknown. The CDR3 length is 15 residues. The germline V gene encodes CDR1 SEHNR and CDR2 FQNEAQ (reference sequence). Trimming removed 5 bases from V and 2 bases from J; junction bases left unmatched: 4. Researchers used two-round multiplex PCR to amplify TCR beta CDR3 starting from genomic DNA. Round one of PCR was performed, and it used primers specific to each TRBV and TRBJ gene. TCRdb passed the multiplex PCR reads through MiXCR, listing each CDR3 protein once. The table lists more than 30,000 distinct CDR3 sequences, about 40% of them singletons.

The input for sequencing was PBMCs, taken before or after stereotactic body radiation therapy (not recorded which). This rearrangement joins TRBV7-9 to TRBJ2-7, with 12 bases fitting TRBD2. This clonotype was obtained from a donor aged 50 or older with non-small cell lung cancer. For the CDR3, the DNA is TGTGCCAGCAGCCCCAGGACTAGCGGGACCTACGAGCAGTACTTC. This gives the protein CASSPRTSGTYEQYF.